Following are 22 T cell receptor beta chains from one sample sequenced in a study of post-analysis software for immune sequencing data (dated by TCRdb to about 2015). Broader findings and caveats from the paper: Significantly higher frequencies in patients than in controls were found for about five TRBV segments, including TRBV5-6, TRBV5-1 and TRBV20-1.

Their antigens are not known. Libraries were constructed by PCR. This sample was sequenced with an Illumina HiSeq 2500. To reduce PCR and sequencing biases, unique molecular identifiers were incorporated into the TCR beta cDNA libraries. TCRdb's own reprocessing of the public reads used fastp at Q25 and MiXCR and kept productive beta chains. Rows are unified per CDR3 protein, each entry keeping the most common DNA and genes. This sample has approximately 730,000 distinct CDR3 sequences in its table, and around 45% of those were observed once. The leading ten clones occupy 4.9% of the sample. Sample: blood. The source of these receptors is a girl aged 10-17 years with multiple sclerosis.

The count of this clonotype is one. J is TRBJ2-3 and V is TRBV12-3 or TRBV12-4; TRBD2 might be the D (6 bases). The length of the CDR3 is 12 residues. V was clipped by 6 bases and J by 8 bases, with 12 bases between them. This CDR3 is CASRTLAATQYF. The CDR3, as DNA: TGTGCCAGCAGGACCTTAGCGGCTACGCAGTATTTT.

A remark on this clonotype: A read error may produce the germline difference seen at one junction end. The genes are TRBV24-1 and TRBJ2-7; no clear D. Germline loops: CDR1 KGHDR, CDR2 SFDVKD. The CDR3 has 13 residues. As DNA, the CDR3 is TGTGCCGCCAGTGACCCAAGGACGGGTGAGCAGTACTTC. Its protein is CAASDPRTGEQYF.

The rearrangement joins TRBV30 to TRBJ2-3; 7 positions agree with TRBD2. CDR1 and CDR2 from the germline V gene are GTSNPN and SVGIG (reference sequence). Germline trimming cut 4 bases from V and 0 bases from J; bases unmatched to any gene: 7. CDR3 length: 15 amino acids. The CDR3 sequence is CAWMVGGSSTDTQYF. For the CDR3, the DNA is TGTGCCTGGATGGTGGGCGGGAGTAGCACAGATACGCAGTATTTT.

The chain is built from TRBV4-1 and TRBJ1-2; D is undetermined. Trimming removed 0 bases from V and 2 bases from J, with 10 bases in between. Germline CDR1 is MGHRA and CDR2 is YSYEKL. The CDR3 extends over 15 amino acids. CDR3 sequence: CASSQEAVGNYGYTF. For the CDR3, the DNA is TGCGCCAGCAGCCAAGAGGCCGTAGGGAACTATGGCTACACCTTC.

The chain has TRBV28 and TRBJ2-5; D is ambiguous. The CDR3 extends over 14 amino acids. Deletions cut 2 bases from V and 5 bases from J, with 12 bases between. Germline V gene sequence: CDR1 MDHEN, CDR2 SYDVKM. CDR3 nucleotides: TGTGCCAGCAGTTTACCCTATAAGAGGGAGACCCAGTACTTC. Its protein is CASSLPYKRETQYF.

Only a few counts were recorded for this clonotype. This chain uses TRBV28 with TRBJ1-2; D is possibly TRBD1 (6 bases). Germline CDR1 MDHEN, CDR2 SYDVKM. CDR3 length: 14 amino acids. Trimming left V 6 bases short and J 4 bases short, with 15 bases between. The CDR3 here is CASSSGDLGYGYTF. The CDR3 DNA follows: TGTGCCAGCAGCTCAGGGGATCTAGGCTATGGCTACACCTTC.

In this sample, this clonotype turned up a few times. CDR3 amino acids: CASQTGTSGIGGTETQYF. CDR3 DNA: TGTGCCAGCCAAACCGGGACTAGCGGGATAGGAGGCACAGAGACCCAGTACTTC. The chain couples TRBV6-2 or TRBV6-3 to TRBJ2-5; 13 nucleotides align to TRBD2. The V gene end was trimmed by 8 bases and the J gene end by 4 bases; junction bases not matched to a gene: 16. The germline CDR1 and CDR2 sequences are MNHEY and SVGEGT. The CDR3 is 18 amino acids.

The chain couples TRBV20-1 to TRBJ2-5; D is unclear. The germline V gene has CDR1 DFQATT and CDR2 SNEGSKA (reference sequence). CDR3 length equals 11 residues. The DNA of the CDR3 is TGCAGCCTAAACTGGGGTCTGGAGCAGTACTTC. Translating it yields CSLNWGLEQYF.

V usage is TRBV7-8 and J usage is TRBJ2-7, with D hard to call. Germline V CDR1 and CDR2: SGHVS, FQNEAQ. CDR3 length: 13 residues. Trimming took off 0 bases at V and 5 bases at J, with 8 bases between the two ends. For the CDR3, the DNA is TGTGCCAGCAGCTTAGCTTCCCGGGACGAGCAGTACTTC. As protein: CASSLASRDEQYF.

The rearrangement links TRBV15 to TRBJ2-1; D not certain. Trimming removed 8 bases from V and 7 bases from J, with 15 bases in between. CDR1 is LNHNV and CDR2 is YYDKDF in the germline V gene (reference sequence). The CDR3 length is 13 residues. The CDR3 bases are TGTGCCACCGGACCCAAAGGTGGAAATGAGCAGTTCTTC. It is translated as CATGPKGGNEQFF.

There are a few counts of this clonotype. J is TRBJ2-5 and V is TRBV4-2; 13 nucleotides align to TRBD2. The CDR3 has 19 amino acids. V dropped 1 base and J dropped 2; count of bases not matched to a gene: 10. Germline V gives CDR1 LGHNA, CDR2 YNFKEQ. CDR3 sequence reads: CASSQARTSGSGGQETQYF. As DNA, the CDR3 is TGTGCCAGCAGCCAAGCAAGGACTAGCGGGAGCGGGGGACAAGAGACCCAGTACTTC.

This rearrangement joins TRBV7-6 to TRBJ2-5, with 13 nucleotides matching TRBD2. V was pared by 1 base and J by 5 bases, with 10 bases of the junction left unmatched. CDR3 length: 18 amino acids. The germline V gene has CDR1 SGHVS and CDR2 FNYEAQ. The DNA of the CDR3 is TGTGCCAGCAGCTTAGGGGGACTAGCGGGATGGAAGAAGGAGACCCAGTACTTC. As protein: CASSLGGLAGWKKETQYF.

The genes are TRBV7-8 and TRBJ2-7; D is unclear. The assigned J gene may be wrong: the sequence end matches TRBJ2-5 better. This CDR3 is 14 amino acids long. The germline gives CDR1 SGHVS, CDR2 FQNEAQ. The CDR3 coding sequence is TGTGCCAGCAGCTTAGACGGCCGACCCGGGACCCAGTACTTC. Translating gives CASSLDGRPGTQYF.

This clonotype has only a few counts. The chain couples TRBV4-3 to TRBJ2-5, with a tentative D call TRBD1 (5 bases). V was clipped by 1 base and J by 4 bases, with 13 bases between them. Germline CDR1 reads LGHNA; CDR2 reads YSLEER. The CDR3 is 15 amino acids. CDR3 protein: CASSQGTAQGETQYF. The CDR3 DNA sequence: TGCGCCAGCAGCCAAGGAACCGCGCAGGGAGAGACCCAGTACTTC.

This clonotype turned up a few times. The J gene is TRBJ2-5, the V gene TRBV6-5; 8 positions agree with TRBD1. The CDR3 totals 13 residues. Germline V gives CDR1 MNHEY, CDR2 SVGAGI. The trim removed 8 bases at V and 1 base at J, leaving 3 bases unmatched. The CDR3 sequence: CASSDRVQETQYF. The CDR3 region has the DNA TGTGCCAGCTCGGACAGGGTCCAAGAGACCCAGTACTTC.

CDR3 DNA sequence: TGTGCCAGCAGCTTATTCGGGCTAGCGGGAGGCGGAGAGACCCAGTACTTC. This translates into CASSLFGLAGGGETQYF. This chain connects TRBV7-9 to TRBJ2-5; TRBD2 agrees at 11 bases. The length of the CDR3 is 17 residues. The trim removed 2 bases at V and 4 bases at J, leaving 9 bases unmatched. Germline CDR1 is SEHNR and CDR2 is FQNEAQ (reference sequence).

V usage is TRBV27 and J usage is TRBJ2-3, with 11 bases identical to TRBD2. Trimming took 3 bases from V and 8 from J; bases not matched to a gene: 10. The V gene's germline CDR1 is MNHEY and CDR2 SMNVEV (reference sequence). The CDR3 is made up of 16 amino acids. CDR3 sequence: CASSFFGTSGAGTQYF. The CDR3 nucleotides are TGTGCCAGCAGTTTCTTTGGGACTAGCGGTGCGGGTACGCAGTATTTT.

This clonotype was counted only a few times. The V gene is TRBV7-2, the J gene TRBJ2-1, with 10 bases aligning to TRBD2. CDR3 size: 16 residues. CDR1 and CDR2 from the germline V gene are SGHTA and FQGNSA. V was clipped by 7 bases and J by 7 bases; unmatched bases: 13. The chain's CDR3 is CASTQIAGGHWNEQFF. In nucleotides, the CDR3 is TGTGCCAGCACCCAAATAGCGGGAGGTCATTGGAATGAGCAGTTCTTC.

This clonotype appeared a few times. The chain combines TRBV6-2 or TRBV6-3 with TRBJ2-1; TRBD2 agrees at 10 bases. Germline assignment: CDR1 MNHEY and CDR2 SVGEGT. The CDR3 contains 16 residues. The V segment lost 4 bases and the J segment 4 bases; nucleotides outside the gene matches: 7. CDR3 sequence: CASSSLLAGVYNEQFF. CDR3 nucleotide sequence: TGTGCCAGCAGTTCCCTTCTAGCGGGAGTTTACAATGAGCAGTTCTTC.

This clonotype was detected only once. J is TRBJ2-4 and V is TRBV20-1; weak D call: TRBD2 (5 bases). Gene TRBJ2-7 matches the end of the DNA better, so the J call may be wrong. Germline assignment: CDR1 DFQATT and CDR2 SNEGSKA (reference sequence). This CDR3 has 12 amino acids. As DNA, the CDR3 is TGCAGTGCTGGAGCGGACTCCTACGAGCAGTACTTC. Its protein product is CSAGADSYEQYF.

The rearrangement joins TRBV7-9 to TRBJ2-1; D possibly corresponds to TRBD1 (5 bases). V was cut by 3 bases and J by 12 bases, with 18 bases left in between. The CDR3 is 14 residues long. CDR1 and CDR2 (germline): SEHNR, FQNEAQ (reference sequence). Here the CDR3 reads CASSLSGQTMGQFF. CDR3 DNA: TGTGCCAGCAGCTTGAGTGGACAAACAATGGGGCAGTTCTTC.

The V and J genes are TRBV14 and TRBJ2-3; D remains ambiguous. The germline CDR1 and CDR2 sequences are SGHDN and FVKESK. This CDR3 has 17 residues. Trimming cost V 0 bases and J 5 bases, with 18 bases left between them. CDR3 DNA sequence: TGTGCCAGCAGCCAAGATTCGTGGAGTCCGTGGGAAGATACGCAGTATTTT. This gives the protein CASSQDSWSPWEDTQYF.